A single T cell receptor (beta chain) is shown here with its context. This record belongs to a study of blood T cell repertoires in COVID-19. Study summary: Whether acute or convalescent, the COVID-19 samples came from the United States, Italy and Spain. The cDNA or gDNA used as material had been derived from T cells, B-cell-depleted T cells, or PBMCs.

Enrollees, about 18 to 100 years old, lived in 24 US areas. Cohorts were based on clinical histories the participants reported. V shed 2 bases and J 8 bases; nucleotides not matched to a gene: 18. The CDR3 spans 18 residues. The germline V gene encodes CDR1 SGHRS and CDR2 YFSETQ. Clones were read by immunoSEQ multiplex PCR, and TCRdb kept only the in-frame ones, dropping some. The sample gives under 250,000 clones, approximately 86% of which show up once; around 2.6% is in the top ten. The sequence was obtained from a woman aged 25 to 39 with acute COVID-19. Material: PBMCs or T cells enriched from blood (not recorded which). The chain joins TRBV5-1 to TRBJ2-1, with 8 bases aligning to TRBD2. As DNA, the CDR3 is TGCGCCAGCAGCTTAGGGGGATGGGGGACTAGGGGTTGGCATGAGCAGTTCTTC. It yields the protein CASSLGGWGTRGWHEQFF.